The clone carrying this T cell receptor beta chain has only a few counts. As yet, its antigen is unknown. This record comes from a study of graft-versus-host responses after intestinal transplantation. Background on the study: Transplant recipients had multivisceral, liver-intestinal, or isolated intestinal grafts. The whole recipient group had anti-thymocyte globulin induction followed by tacrolimus and steroids for around three years.

Method: immunoSEQ multiplex PCR; TCRdb's copy keeps in-frame clones and lacks some. This sample has under 90,000 clones; almost 90% occur once, and the top ten carry 3.5% to 5%. The CDR3 spans 15 residues. Germline V gene data show CDR1 as MNHEY and CDR2 as SVGAGI. Trimming at V came to 6 bases and at J to 1 base, leaving 4 bases not matched to a gene. Study-wide findings and caveats: Researchers found peak circulating GvH clone levels linked to early post-transplant HvG declines. Recipient marrow showed GvH clones, some seen first in ileum or blood.

The sequences come from unstimulated CD8+ T cells sorted from spleen or lymph node cells, collected before transplant. The V gene is TRBV6-5, the J gene TRBJ2-5; 11 nucleotides agree with TRBD2. The clonotype comes from a human donor who was the organ donor for an intestinal transplant. As DNA, the CDR3 is TGTGCCAGCAGAGCTAGCGGGGGGTCCCAAGAGACCCAGTACTTC. The encoded protein is CASRASGGSQETQYF.